The present T cell receptor beta chain was sequenced within a study of neurological immune-mediated disorders. Study findings and constraints: CDR3 amino acid sequences of expanded clones were not shared across subjects, a result suggesting private repertoires in all groups.

With 10-nucleotide random UMIs included, cDNA was synthesized by 5'RACE. MiXCR, run by TCRdb on the 5' RACE reads, gives a single entry per CDR3 protein. Altogether approximately 50,000 distinct CDR3 sequences are present, about a tenth being singletons, with the ten largest covering approximately 5%. 2 million unsorted PBMCs were stored in RNAlater at -80 °C before RNA extraction. This clonotype was counted between two and nine times. What it binds is not known. This CDR3 region has 11 residues. In germline, CDR1 is MNHNS, CDR2 SASEGT. Trimming took 3 bases from V and 3 from J, leaving 3 bases between them.

The sample taken for sequencing was PBMCs. V and J are TRBV6-1 and TRBJ2-7; D remains unclear. The TCR originated in a man between 65 and 85 years old with HTLV-1-associated myelopathy (HAM/TSP). CDR3 nucleotide sequence: TGTGCCAGCAGTGAGTTCTACGAGCAGTACTTC. Its protein is CASSEFYEQYF.